The text below deals with one T cell receptor (beta chain). CDR3 length: 12 residues. V lost 4 bases, J lost 5 bases, and 8 bases lay in between. From germline, CDR1 is SGHTA and CDR2 FQGNSA. Method: immunoSEQ multiplex PCR; TCRdb's copy keeps in-frame clones and lacks some. The table includes about 470,000 clones, more than 75% detected once. This sample is part of a study of shared clonotypes between healthy human individuals. Sequencing used PBMCs. The rearrangement uses TRBV7-2 and TRBJ2-5, with a possible D match to TRBD2 (5 bases). The sequence was collected from a woman aged 35 to 49 in good health. Some clones in this sample may be carry-over from other donors' samples. The CDR3 is CASSSDFETQYF. CDR3 coding DNA: TGTGCCAGCAGCTCGGACTTTGAGACCCAGTACTTC. The variable domain in full, completed from reference TRBV7-2 and TRBJ2-5, reads GAGVSQSPSNKVTEKGKDVELRCDPISGHTALYWYRQSLGQGLEFLIYFQGNSAPDKSGLPSDRFSAERTGGSVSTLTIQRTQQEDSAVYLCASSSDFETQYFGPGTRLLVL.